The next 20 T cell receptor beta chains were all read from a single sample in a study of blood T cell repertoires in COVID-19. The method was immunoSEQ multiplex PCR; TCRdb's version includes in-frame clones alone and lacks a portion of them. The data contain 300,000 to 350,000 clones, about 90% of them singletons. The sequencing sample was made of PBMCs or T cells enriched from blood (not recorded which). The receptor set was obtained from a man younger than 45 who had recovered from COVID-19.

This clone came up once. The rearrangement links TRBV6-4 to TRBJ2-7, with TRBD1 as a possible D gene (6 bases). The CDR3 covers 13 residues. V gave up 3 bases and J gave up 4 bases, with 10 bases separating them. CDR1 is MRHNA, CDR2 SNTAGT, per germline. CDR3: CASSESTGYEQYF. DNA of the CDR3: TGTGCCAGCAGTGAAAGCACAGGGTACGAGCAGTACTTC.

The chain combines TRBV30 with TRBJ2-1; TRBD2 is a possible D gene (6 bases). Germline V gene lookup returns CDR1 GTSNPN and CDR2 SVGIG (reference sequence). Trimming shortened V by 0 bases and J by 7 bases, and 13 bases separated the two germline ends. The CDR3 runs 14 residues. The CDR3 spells CAWSVRAGRNEQFF. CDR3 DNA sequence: TGTGCCTGGAGTGTACGGGCAGGGAGGAATGAGCAGTTCTTC.

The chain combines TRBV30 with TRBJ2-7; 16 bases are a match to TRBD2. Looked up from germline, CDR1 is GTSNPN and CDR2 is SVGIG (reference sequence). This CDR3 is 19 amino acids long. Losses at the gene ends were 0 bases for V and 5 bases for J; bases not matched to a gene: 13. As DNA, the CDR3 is TGTGCCTGGAGTGTACCCGTGGGACTAGCGGGGGGGACGCCCCACGAGCAGTACTTC. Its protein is CAWSVPVGLAGGTPHEQYF.

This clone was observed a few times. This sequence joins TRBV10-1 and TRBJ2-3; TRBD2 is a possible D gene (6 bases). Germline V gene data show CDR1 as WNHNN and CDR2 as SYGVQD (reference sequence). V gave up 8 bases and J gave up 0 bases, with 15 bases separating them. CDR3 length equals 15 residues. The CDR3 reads CASSPSAGSTDTQYF. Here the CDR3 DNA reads TGCGCCAGCTCACCTAGCGCCGGGAGCACAGATACGCAGTATTTT.

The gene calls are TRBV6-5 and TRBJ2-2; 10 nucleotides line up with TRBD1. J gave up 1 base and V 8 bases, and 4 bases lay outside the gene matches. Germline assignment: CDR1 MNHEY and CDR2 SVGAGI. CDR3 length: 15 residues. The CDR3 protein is CASYWDRGNTGELFF. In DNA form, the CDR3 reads TGTGCCAGCTATTGGGACAGGGGGAACACCGGGGAGCTGTTTTTT.

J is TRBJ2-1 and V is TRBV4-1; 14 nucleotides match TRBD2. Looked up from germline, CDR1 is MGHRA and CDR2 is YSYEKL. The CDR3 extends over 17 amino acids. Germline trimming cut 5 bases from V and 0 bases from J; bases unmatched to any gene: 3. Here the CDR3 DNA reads TGCGCCAGCAGCATTGGGACTAGCGGGAGCTCCTACAATGAGCAGTTCTTC. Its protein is CASSIGTSGSSYNEQFF.

The chain's CDR3 is CASFSGAGTQYF. In DNA form, the CDR3 reads TGTGCCAGCTTCTCAGGGGCGGGTACGCAGTATTTT. The genes are TRBV28 and TRBJ2-3; D is perhaps TRBD1 (6 bases). This CDR3 contains 12 residues. Germline V gene sequence: CDR1 MDHEN, CDR2 SYDVKM. Trimming removed 8 bases at V and 8 bases at J, with 14 bases between.

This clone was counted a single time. The CDR3 nucleotides are TGTGCCAGCCTTATGGGGCTTAGCAATCAGCCCCAGCATTTT. Its translation: CASLMGLSNQPQHF. V usage is TRBV28 and J usage is TRBJ1-5, with TRBD1 as a possible D gene (5 bases). Trimming stripped 8 bases from V and 0 bases from J, with 11 bases between. The CDR3 loop spans 14 amino acids. The V gene's germline CDR1 is MDHEN and CDR2 SYDVKM.

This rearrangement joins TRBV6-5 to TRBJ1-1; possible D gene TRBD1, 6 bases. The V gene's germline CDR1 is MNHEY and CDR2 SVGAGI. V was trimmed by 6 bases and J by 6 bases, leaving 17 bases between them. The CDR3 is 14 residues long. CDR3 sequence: CASRWTASTPEAFF. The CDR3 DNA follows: TGTGCCAGCAGATGGACAGCTAGTACTCCTGAAGCTTTCTTT.

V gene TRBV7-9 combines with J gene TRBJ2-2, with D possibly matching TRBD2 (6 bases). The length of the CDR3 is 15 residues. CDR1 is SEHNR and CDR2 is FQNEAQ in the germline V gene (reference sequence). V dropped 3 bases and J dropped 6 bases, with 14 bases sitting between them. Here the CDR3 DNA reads TGTGCCAGCAGCTTCGAAGGATGGGAGGCCGGGGAGCTGTTTTTT. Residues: CASSFEGWEAGELFF.

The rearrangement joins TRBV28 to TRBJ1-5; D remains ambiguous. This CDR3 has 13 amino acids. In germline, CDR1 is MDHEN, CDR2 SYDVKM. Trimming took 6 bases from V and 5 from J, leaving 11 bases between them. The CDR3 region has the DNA TGTGCCAGCAGGGTGACAACTTATCAGCCCCAGCATTTT. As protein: CASRVTTYQPQHF.

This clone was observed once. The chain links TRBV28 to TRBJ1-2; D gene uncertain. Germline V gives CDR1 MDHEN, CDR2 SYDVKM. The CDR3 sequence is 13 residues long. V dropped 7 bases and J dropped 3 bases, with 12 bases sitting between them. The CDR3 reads CASTHLPDYGYTF. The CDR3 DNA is TGTGCCAGCACCCATCTCCCAGACTATGGCTACACCTTC.

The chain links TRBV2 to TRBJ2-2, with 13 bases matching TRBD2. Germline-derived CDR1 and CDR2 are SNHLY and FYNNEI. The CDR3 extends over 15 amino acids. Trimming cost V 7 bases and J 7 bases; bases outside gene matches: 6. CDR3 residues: CASIRTSGGGGELFF. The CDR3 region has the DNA TGTGCCAGCATTAGGACTAGCGGGGGAGGCGGGGAGCTGTTTTTT.

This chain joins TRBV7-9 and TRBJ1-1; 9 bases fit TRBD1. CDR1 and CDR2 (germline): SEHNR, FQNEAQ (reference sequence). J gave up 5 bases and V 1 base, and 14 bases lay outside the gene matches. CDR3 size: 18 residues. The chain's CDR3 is CASSLGQGVFRAGTEAFF. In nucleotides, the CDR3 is TGTGCCAGCAGCTTAGGACAGGGGGTATTTCGGGCCGGTACTGAAGCTTTCTTT.

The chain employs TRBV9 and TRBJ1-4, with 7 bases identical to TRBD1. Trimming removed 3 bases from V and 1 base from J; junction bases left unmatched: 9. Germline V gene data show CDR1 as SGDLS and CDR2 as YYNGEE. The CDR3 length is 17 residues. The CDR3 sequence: CASSATGFPGTNEKLFF. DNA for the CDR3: TGTGCCAGCAGCGCGACAGGGTTCCCGGGAACTAATGAAAAACTGTTTTTT.

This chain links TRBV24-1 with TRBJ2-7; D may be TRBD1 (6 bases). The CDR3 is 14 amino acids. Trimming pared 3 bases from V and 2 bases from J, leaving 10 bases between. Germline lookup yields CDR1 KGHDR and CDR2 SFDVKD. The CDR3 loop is CATSDAQGPYEQYF. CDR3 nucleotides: TGTGCCACCAGTGATGCACAGGGACCCTACGAGCAGTACTTC.

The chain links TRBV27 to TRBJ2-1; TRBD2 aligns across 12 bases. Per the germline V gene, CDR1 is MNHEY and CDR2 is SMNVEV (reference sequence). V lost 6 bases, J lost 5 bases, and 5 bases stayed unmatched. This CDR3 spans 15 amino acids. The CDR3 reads CASSSRLAGDNEQFF. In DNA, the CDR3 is TGTGCCAGCAGCTCCCGACTAGCGGGGGACAATGAGCAGTTCTTC.

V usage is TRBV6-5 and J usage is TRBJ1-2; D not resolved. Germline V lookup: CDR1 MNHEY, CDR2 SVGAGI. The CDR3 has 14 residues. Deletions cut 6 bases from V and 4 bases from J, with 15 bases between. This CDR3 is CASSDPGGLYGYTF. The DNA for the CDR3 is TGTGCCAGCAGCGACCCCGGAGGGCTCTATGGCTACACCTTC.

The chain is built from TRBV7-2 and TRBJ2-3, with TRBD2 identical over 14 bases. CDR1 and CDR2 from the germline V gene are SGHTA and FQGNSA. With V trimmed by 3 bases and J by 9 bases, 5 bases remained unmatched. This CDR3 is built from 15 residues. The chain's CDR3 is CASSLGLAGAQTQYF. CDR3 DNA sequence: TGTGCCAGCAGCTTGGGACTAGCGGGGGCTCAGACGCAGTATTTT.

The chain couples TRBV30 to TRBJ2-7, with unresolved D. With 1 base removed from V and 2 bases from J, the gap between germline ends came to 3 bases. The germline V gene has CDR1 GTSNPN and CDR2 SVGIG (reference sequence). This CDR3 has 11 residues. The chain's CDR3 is CAWSGAYEQYF. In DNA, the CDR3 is TGTGCCTGGAGTGGCGCCTACGAGCAGTACTTC.